Below, 18 T cell receptor beta chains from the same sample are listed, as sequenced in a study of T-cell reconstitution after alpha-beta-depleted transplantation in children. It was with unique molecular identifiers that the TCRbeta library was prepared. TCRdb reprocessed the PCR reads with MiXCR, giving one entry per CDR3 protein. The sample includes some 81,000 distinct CDR3 sequences, 13% to 15% of them seen just once. Sequenced here: PBMCs, mostly from graft donor cells, sampled 180 days after TCRalphabeta/CD19-depleted stem cell transplant. Every receptor here comes from a male patient aged 2 to 10 who had a stem cell transplant for acute lymphoblastic leukemia, so the T cells may come from the graft donor.

The genes are TRBV18 and TRBJ2-4; 8 nucleotides align to TRBD1. The germline V gene encodes CDR1 KGHSH and CDR2 LQKENI. V lost 1 base and J lost 0; bases outside the gene matches: 2. The CDR3 has 16 residues. The CDR3 here is CASSPRDRLAKNIQYF. CDR3 DNA: TGTGCCAGCTCACCACGGGACAGGCTAGCCAAAAACATTCAGTACTTC.

In its sample, this clonotype was seen a few times. The J gene is TRBJ1-2, the V gene TRBV4-1; D is unresolved. Germline values: CDR1 MGHRA, CDR2 YSYEKL. The CDR3 extends over 16 amino acids. Trimming took off 1 base at V and 0 bases at J, with 12 bases between the two ends. The CDR3 sequence is CASSQGAARSNYGYTF. The DNA of the CDR3 is TGCGCCAGCAGCCAAGGGGCGGCGAGGTCTAACTATGGCTACACCTTC.

This clonotype appeared a few times. The V and J genes are TRBV4-2 and TRBJ2-3, with TRBD1 identical over 8 bases. The germline gives CDR1 LGHNA, CDR2 YNFKEQ. This CDR3 comprises 16 residues. Unmatched junction bases numbered 8, after V lost 5 bases and J lost 1 base. This CDR3 reads CASSTLTGAGTDTQYF. Written as DNA, the CDR3 is TGTGCCAGCAGCACCCTGACAGGGGCGGGCACAGATACGCAGTATTTT.

This chain uses TRBV29-1 with TRBJ2-7; TRBD2 aligns across 7 bases. This CDR3 has 11 residues. Germline CDR1 and CDR2: SQVTM and ANQGSEA. Trimming at V came to 3 bases and at J to 7 bases, leaving 3 bases not matched to a gene. CDR3 nucleotides: TGCAGCGTTGATGTCGGGAGGGAGCAGTACTTC. It codes for CSVDVGREQYF.

This clonotype was seen more than once but under ten times. The chain is built from TRBV7-9 and TRBJ1-2; D is perhaps TRBD1 (6 bases). The CDR3 has 14 residues. V shed 1 base and J shed 2 bases, with 8 bases lying between them. Germline-derived CDR1 and CDR2 are SEHNR and FQNEAQ (reference sequence). The CDR3 reads CASSLEGHNYGYTF. The CDR3 region has the DNA TGTGCCAGCAGCTTAGAGGGACACAACTATGGCTACACCTTC.

The chain uses TRBV7-2 and TRBJ2-3, with a tentative D call TRBD1 (5 bases). The germline V and J ends were trimmed by 4 bases and 6 bases, with 23 bases remaining between them. The CDR3 length is 17 residues. Germline CDR1 is SGHTA and CDR2 is FQGNSA. The CDR3 is CASSSLPLGRGSDTQYF. The CDR3 DNA is TGTGCCAGCAGCTCCCTACCTCTAGGTAGGGGATCGGATACGCAGTATTTT.

This chain joins TRBV7-8 and TRBJ2-5; 14 bases line up with TRBD2. CDR1 is SGHVS, CDR2 FQNEAQ, per germline. CDR3 length equals 18 residues. The J segment lost 4 bases and the V segment lost 3 bases, leaving 10 bases of the junction unmatched. The CDR3 bases are TGTGCCAGCAGCTTGGGACTAGCGGGAGTTACCGGGGGAGAGACCCAGTACTTC. Translating gives CASSLGLAGVTGGETQYF.

The gene calls are TRBV29-1 and TRBJ2-7; 7 bases line up with TRBD2. The length of the CDR3 is 15 residues. The junction had 5 bases not matched to a gene; V was cut back by 0 bases and J by 0 bases. The germline V gene has CDR1 SQVTM and CDR2 ANQGSEA. CDR3: CSVEDRLAASYEQYF. Here the CDR3 DNA reads TGCAGCGTTGAAGATCGGCTAGCGGCCTCCTACGAGCAGTACTTC.

Only a few counts were recorded for this clonotype. The chain employs TRBV12-3 or TRBV12-4 and TRBJ2-3; tentatively, D is TRBD1 (6 bases). V was trimmed by 6 bases and J by 4 bases, leaving 14 bases between them. The CDR3 is 14 amino acids. The CDR3 sequence: CASSPLYRADTQYF. The CDR3 bases are TGTGCCAGCAGCCCTCTTTACAGGGCAGATACGCAGTATTTT.

This clonotype was counted only a few times. The junction differs from germline at one of its ends, possibly a read error. This rearrangement joins TRBV7-7 to TRBJ2-1, with D hard to call. This CDR3 has 15 residues. Germline values: CDR1 SSHAT, CDR2 FNYEAQ (reference sequence). CDR3 loop: CASSLALSSYNEQFF. The CDR3 region has the DNA TGTGCTAGCAGCTTAGCTTTGAGCTCCTACAATGAGCAGTTCTTC.

This rearrangement joins TRBV20-1 to TRBJ2-7; 10 bases are a match to TRBD1. Germline V gene sequence: CDR1 DFQATT, CDR2 SNEGSKA (reference sequence). V trimming: 0 bases; J trimming: 5 bases; junction bases outside the gene matches: 7. The CDR3 consists of 15 residues. In nucleotides, the CDR3 is TGCAGTGCTAGAGACCGGGGGACAGGGGTCCACGAGCAGTACTTC. Protein sequence: CSARDRGTGVHEQYF.

This clonotype was counted only a few times. The gene calls are TRBV4-3 and TRBJ1-3; D might be TRBD1 (5 bases). The germline V gene has CDR1 LGHNA and CDR2 YSLEER. This CDR3 spans 16 amino acids. V was clipped by 3 bases and J by 3 bases, with 15 bases between them. Here the CDR3 reads CASSHPRGTYGNTIYF. In DNA, the CDR3 is TGCGCCAGCAGCCACCCAAGAGGGACGTATGGAAACACCATATATTTT.

This clonotype appeared a few times. The rearrangement joins TRBV7-9 to TRBJ2-7; 9 bases agree with TRBD1. V was clipped by 11 bases and J by 3 bases; unmatched bases: 5. The CDR3 has 12 amino acids. The germline CDR1 and CDR2 sequences are SEHNR and FQNEAQ (reference sequence). The CDR3 region has the DNA TGTGCCTCCCGGGGACAGGGCTACGAGCAGTACTTC. Amino acids: CASRGQGYEQYF.

This clonotype has more than one count but fewer than ten. The chain links TRBV6-5 to TRBJ1-5; D uncertain. CDR1 and CDR2 from the germline V gene are MNHEY and SVGAGI. V shed 4 bases and J shed 9 bases, with 10 bases lying between them. This CDR3 comprises 12 residues. The CDR3 DNA sequence: TGTGCCAGCAGTTCCCCTTCCGGGCCCCAGCATTTT. Translation: CASSSPSGPQHF.

The CDR3 loop is CASSLPAGRPTDTQYF. CDR3 DNA sequence: TGTGCCAGCAGCCTTCCAGCGGGTAGACCCACAGATACGCAGTATTTT. The gene calls are TRBV7-6 and TRBJ2-3; possible D gene TRBD2, 6 bases. CDR3 length: 16 amino acids. CDR1 and CDR2 (germline): SGHVS, FNYEAQ. With 5 bases removed from V and 2 bases from J, the gap between germline ends came to 17 bases.

This clonotype has more than one count but fewer than ten. The chain employs TRBV7-8 and TRBJ1-2; D unclear. V dropped 1 base and J dropped 2 bases, with 14 bases sitting between them. The CDR3 contains 16 residues. The germline gives CDR1 SGHVS, CDR2 FQNEAQ. CDR3 protein: CASSLGAGRSNYGYTF. In DNA form, the CDR3 reads TGTGCCAGCAGCTTAGGAGCTGGACGCAGCAACTATGGCTACACCTTC. Variable domain in full (rest from reference TRBV7-8 and TRBJ1-2): GAGVSQSPRYKVAKRGQDVALRCDPISGHVSLFWYQQALGQGPEFLTYFQNEAQLDKSGLPSDRFFAERPEGSVSTLKIQRTQQEDSAVYLCASSLGAGRSNYGYTFGSGTRLTVV.

Regarding this clonotype: The junction shows a germline mismatch at one end, possibly a read error. The V call is TRBV7-7, the J call TRBJ2-5, with 11 bases matching TRBD2. Per germline, CDR1 SSHAT and CDR2 FNYEAQ (reference sequence). The CDR3 is 16 residues long. CDR3 in amino acids: CASSTELAGVGETQYF. The CDR3 coding sequence is TGTGCTAGCAGCACGGAACTAGCGGGAGTCGGGGAGACCCAGTACTTC. The entire variable domain, with the rest obtained from reference TRBV7-7 and TRBJ2-5, is as follows: GAGVSQSPRYKVTKRGQDVTLRCDPISSHATLYWYQQALGQGPEFLTYFNYEAQPDKSGLPSDRFSAERPEGSISTLTIQRTEQRDSAMYRCASSTELAGVGETQYFGPGTRLLVL.

The chain couples TRBV12-3 or TRBV12-4 to TRBJ2-5, with 7 bases aligning to TRBD2. The CDR3 contains 14 residues. V gave up 3 bases and J gave up 5 bases; unmatched junction bases: 6. CDR3 sequence reads: CASSFSGGRETQYF. CDR3 sequence (DNA): TGTGCCAGCAGTTTCTCCGGGGGGAGGGAGACCCAGTACTTC.